The 12 T cell receptor beta chains below were found in one sample sequenced in a study of T cell responses to AZD1222 COVID-19 vaccine. Clones were sequenced by immunoSEQ multiplex PCR, and TCRdb holds only the in-frame ones, with some missing. The repertoire holds around 110,000 clones, with 75% to 90% as singletons. The input for sequencing was peripheral blood, taken on day 0 of MenACWY control vaccination. These receptors all come from an adult in good health.

This clone was seen a handful of times. This chain connects TRBV7-3 to TRBJ2-2; D remains unclear. CDR1 and CDR2 from the germline V gene are SGHTA and FQGTGA. V lost 1 base and J lost 0, with 15 bases in between. CDR3 length: 18 residues. CDR3 in amino acids: CASSLKGLSQANTGELFF. The CDR3 DNA reads TGTGCCAGCAGCTTAAAAGGCCTATCGCAAGCGAACACCGGGGAGCTGTTTTTT.

The chain is built from TRBV5-1 and TRBJ1-2, with 7 bases lining up with TRBD1. CDR1 and CDR2 from the germline V gene are SGHRS and YFSETQ. Losses at the gene ends were 0 bases for V and 5 bases for J; bases not matched to a gene: 7. This CDR3 region has 15 residues. CDR3 nucleotides: TGCGCCAGCAGCTTGGTGTCCGGGACAGAATATGGCTACACCTTC. Protein product: CASSLVSGTEYGYTF.

The chain joins TRBV11-2 to TRBJ1-3, with 8 bases fitting TRBD1. This CDR3 region has 17 residues. Germline values: CDR1 SGHAT, CDR2 FQNNGV. Germline trimming cut 3 bases from V and 4 bases from J; bases unmatched to any gene: 11. In nucleotides, the CDR3 is TGTGCCAGCAGCTTTCTCGCCGGACAGGGTGGAGGAAACACCATATATTTT. It translates to CASSFLAGQGGGNTIYF.

This clone was counted only a few times. V usage is TRBV11-3 and J usage is TRBJ2-7, with no clear D. V gave up 3 bases and J gave up 2 bases, with 14 bases separating them. Germline loops: CDR1 SGHNT, CDR2 YENEEA. The CDR3 is 15 residues long. The CDR3 DNA follows: TGTGCCAGCAGCTTTGCCCACGGAGCCACCTACGAGCAGTACTTC. It codes for CASSFAHGATYEQYF. The whole variable domain, filled in from reference TRBV11-3 and TRBJ2-7, reads EAGVVQSPRYKIIEKKQPVAFWCNPISGHNTLYWYLQNLGQGPELLIRYENEEAVDDSQLPKDRFSAERLKGVDSTLKIQPAELGDSAVYLCASSFAHGATYEQYFGPGTRLTVT.

This clone occurred a few times. The CDR3 coding sequence is TGTGCCAGCACCCCAACCCAAGGACAGGGTGGTAAACTGTTTTTT. Its protein product is CASTPTQGQGGKLFF. This chain uses TRBV6-5 with TRBJ1-4; 8 bases match TRBD1. The CDR3 has 15 amino acids. CDR1 is MNHEY and CDR2 is SVGAGI in the germline V gene. V lost 7 bases to trimming and J lost 11 bases; unmatched junction nucleotides: 15.

The gene calls are TRBV18 and TRBJ1-1; tentative D call: TRBD1 (6 bases). The CDR3 extends over 15 amino acids. Per germline, CDR1 KGHSH and CDR2 LQKENI. Trimming took 3 bases from V and 0 from J, leaving 11 bases between them. The DNA of the CDR3 is TGTGCCAGCTCACCCCGGACAGAGCTGAACACTGAAGCTTTCTTT. Its translation: CASSPRTELNTEAFF.

The chain recombines TRBV6-5 with TRBJ1-5, with 8 positions matching TRBD1. The ends lost 6 bases at V and 1 base at J; junction bases unmatched: 5. The CDR3 totals 15 residues. Germline CDR1 MNHEY, CDR2 SVGAGI. CDR3 in amino acids: CASSSNRGSNQPQHF. In nucleotides, the CDR3 is TGTGCCAGCAGCTCTAACAGGGGGAGCAATCAGCCCCAGCATTTT.

The chain joins TRBV12-3 or TRBV12-4 to TRBJ2-5; D tentatively fits TRBD1 or TRBD2 (5 bases each). CDR3 length equals 11 residues. V lost 5 bases and J 13 bases, leaving 14 bases between the germline ends. This CDR3 reads CASSRGPGRYF. For the CDR3, the DNA is TGTGCCAGCAGTCGCGGACCGGGGCGGTACTTC.

The rearrangement uses TRBV21-1 and TRBJ2-3. TRBV21-1 is a pseudogene. This CDR3 contains 15 residues. The CDR3 sequence is CASSKAEGSTDTQYF. The CDR3 nucleotides are TGTGCCAGCAGCAAAGCCGAGGGGAGCACAGATACGCAGTATTTT.

The chain couples TRBV9 to TRBJ1-2; perhaps TRBD1 as D (5 bases). V dropped 0 bases and J dropped 7 bases, with 10 bases sitting between them. CDR3 length equals 13 residues. Germline V gives CDR1 SGDLS, CDR2 YYNGEE. DNA of the CDR3: TGTGCCAGCAGCGTAGAGGGACTCGCTGGCTACACCTTC. Its protein is CASSVEGLAGYTF.

The genes are TRBV30 and TRBJ2-3, with 9 bases aligning to TRBD2. Trimming removed 4 bases from V and 3 bases from J; junction bases left unmatched: 11. Germline assignment: CDR1 GTSNPN and CDR2 SVGIG (reference sequence). The CDR3 has 16 amino acids. CDR3 residues: CAWIGERGEGTDTQYF. In nucleotides, the CDR3 is TGTGCCTGGATTGGAGAGCGGGGGGAAGGGACAGATACGCAGTATTTT. The complete variable domain, with remaining parts taken from reference TRBV30 and TRBJ2-3, reads SQTIHQWPATLVQPVGSPLSLECTVEGTSNPNLYWYRQAAGRGLQLLFYSVGIGQISSEVPQNLSASRPQDRQFILSSKKLLLSDSGFYLCAWIGERGEGTDTQYFGPGTRLTVL.

The chain employs TRBV7-7 and TRBJ2-7, with TRBD2 matching 7 bases. The CDR3 length is 15 residues. Looked up from germline, CDR1 is SSHAT and CDR2 is FNYEAQ (reference sequence). Unmatched junction bases numbered 7, after V lost 2 bases and J lost 3 bases. CDR3 DNA: TGTGCCAGCAGCTTACGAGCGGGGCCTTTCTACGAGCAGTACTTC. Protein product: CASSLRAGPFYEQYF.